This T cell receptor (beta chain) was obtained from a study of neoadjuvant nivolumab and ipilimumab in lung cancer. The germline gives CDR1 KGHSH, CDR2 LQKENI. Trimming pared 1 base from V and 11 bases from J, leaving 8 bases between. The CDR3 covers 12 residues. This clone was seen more than once but under ten times. The antigen is undetermined. General study points: Higher pretherapy blood TCR richness went with higher resected-tumor richness. TCR richness and clonality were higher in tumors than adjacent uninvolved lung.

The repertoire was sequenced with immunoSEQ multiplex PCR; TCRdb's copy has only in-frame clones and lacks some. The sample lists around 20,000 clones; roughly 79% were seen once. The rearrangement joins TRBV18 to TRBJ1-4; possibly TRBD1 for D (6 bases). The origin of this receptor is an adult with non-small cell lung cancer. Source: tumor tissue, taken after neoadjuvant nivolumab, alone or with ipilimumab, at or shortly before surgery. CDR3 region: CASSPQGVKLFF. In DNA form, the CDR3 reads TGTGCCAGCTCACCACAGGGGGTGAAACTGTTTTTT.